A single sample is the source of the 6 T cell receptor beta chains below, sequenced in a study of PD-L1 blockade in urothelial cancer. Time point given: pretreatment peripheral blood. The data were produced by immunoSEQ multiplex PCR, yet TCRdb's version contains in-frame clones alone and is incomplete. The sample carries 90,000 to 100,000 clones, around 87% recorded once. Sequenced material: PBMCs, taken around atezolizumab (anti-PD-L1) treatment. The receptors derive from a man aged 60-69 years with urothelial cancer.

This clone occurred a few times. V gene TRBV5-1 combines with J gene TRBJ2-3; D possibly corresponds to TRBD1 (5 bases). Germline CDR1 SGHRS, CDR2 YFSETQ. CDR3 length equals 16 residues. Trimming cost V 0 bases and J 0 bases, with 11 bases left between them. The CDR3 region has the DNA TGCGCCAGCAGCTTGGGGGGCACTCCTAGCACAGATACGCAGTATTTT. Translating it yields CASSLGGTPSTDTQYF.

This clone was detected only once. CDR3 residues: CASSSARAGNNEQFF. In nucleotides, the CDR3 is TGCGCCAGCAGCTCGGCCAGGGCAGGGAACAATGAGCAGTTCTTC. The J gene is TRBJ2-1, the V gene TRBV5-1; TRBD1 is a possible D gene (5 bases). V was trimmed by 3 bases and J by 5 bases, leaving 15 bases between them. The germline V gene encodes CDR1 SGHRS and CDR2 YFSETQ. The CDR3 covers 15 residues.

This rearrangement joins TRBV18 to TRBJ2-3; 8 bases fit TRBD2. This CDR3 region has 14 residues. Germline V gene sequence: CDR1 KGHSH, CDR2 LQKENI. J was trimmed by 7 bases and V by 3 bases; bases with no gene match: 6. The CDR3 loop reads CASSPPTSVNTQYF. The CDR3 region has the DNA TGTGCCAGCTCACCCCCGACTAGCGTAAATACGCAGTATTTT.

The genes are TRBV5-1 and TRBJ2-3, with a tentative D call TRBD1 (6 bases). Germline CDR1 SGHRS, CDR2 YFSETQ. This CDR3 is 15 amino acids long. The germline V and J ends were trimmed by 0 bases and 5 bases, with 13 bases remaining between them. CDR3 bases: TGCGCCAGCAGCTTGGACGTACAGGGTGAAGATACGCAGTATTTT. The encoded protein is CASSLDVQGEDTQYF.

The genes are TRBV18 and TRBJ1-4, with D perhaps matching TRBD1 (5 bases). The V end lost 1 base, the J end lost 8 bases, and 14 bases lay between the germline ends. CDR3 size: 15 residues. Germline V CDR1 and CDR2: KGHSH, LQKENI. Here the CDR3 DNA reads TGTGCCAGCTCACCACGTGGGGGGATAGACGAAAAACTGTTTTTT. This codes for CASSPRGGIDEKLFF.

The chain couples TRBV27 to TRBJ1-1; D is possibly TRBD1 (6 bases). Trimming cost V 6 bases and J 5 bases, with 16 bases left between them. The CDR3 runs to 14 residues. Looked up from germline, CDR1 is MNHEY and CDR2 is SMNVEV (reference sequence). Here the CDR3 reads CASSRGRGLTEAFF. CDR3 in DNA: TGTGCCAGCAGCCGAGGTAGGGGGTTAACTGAAGCTTTCTTT.